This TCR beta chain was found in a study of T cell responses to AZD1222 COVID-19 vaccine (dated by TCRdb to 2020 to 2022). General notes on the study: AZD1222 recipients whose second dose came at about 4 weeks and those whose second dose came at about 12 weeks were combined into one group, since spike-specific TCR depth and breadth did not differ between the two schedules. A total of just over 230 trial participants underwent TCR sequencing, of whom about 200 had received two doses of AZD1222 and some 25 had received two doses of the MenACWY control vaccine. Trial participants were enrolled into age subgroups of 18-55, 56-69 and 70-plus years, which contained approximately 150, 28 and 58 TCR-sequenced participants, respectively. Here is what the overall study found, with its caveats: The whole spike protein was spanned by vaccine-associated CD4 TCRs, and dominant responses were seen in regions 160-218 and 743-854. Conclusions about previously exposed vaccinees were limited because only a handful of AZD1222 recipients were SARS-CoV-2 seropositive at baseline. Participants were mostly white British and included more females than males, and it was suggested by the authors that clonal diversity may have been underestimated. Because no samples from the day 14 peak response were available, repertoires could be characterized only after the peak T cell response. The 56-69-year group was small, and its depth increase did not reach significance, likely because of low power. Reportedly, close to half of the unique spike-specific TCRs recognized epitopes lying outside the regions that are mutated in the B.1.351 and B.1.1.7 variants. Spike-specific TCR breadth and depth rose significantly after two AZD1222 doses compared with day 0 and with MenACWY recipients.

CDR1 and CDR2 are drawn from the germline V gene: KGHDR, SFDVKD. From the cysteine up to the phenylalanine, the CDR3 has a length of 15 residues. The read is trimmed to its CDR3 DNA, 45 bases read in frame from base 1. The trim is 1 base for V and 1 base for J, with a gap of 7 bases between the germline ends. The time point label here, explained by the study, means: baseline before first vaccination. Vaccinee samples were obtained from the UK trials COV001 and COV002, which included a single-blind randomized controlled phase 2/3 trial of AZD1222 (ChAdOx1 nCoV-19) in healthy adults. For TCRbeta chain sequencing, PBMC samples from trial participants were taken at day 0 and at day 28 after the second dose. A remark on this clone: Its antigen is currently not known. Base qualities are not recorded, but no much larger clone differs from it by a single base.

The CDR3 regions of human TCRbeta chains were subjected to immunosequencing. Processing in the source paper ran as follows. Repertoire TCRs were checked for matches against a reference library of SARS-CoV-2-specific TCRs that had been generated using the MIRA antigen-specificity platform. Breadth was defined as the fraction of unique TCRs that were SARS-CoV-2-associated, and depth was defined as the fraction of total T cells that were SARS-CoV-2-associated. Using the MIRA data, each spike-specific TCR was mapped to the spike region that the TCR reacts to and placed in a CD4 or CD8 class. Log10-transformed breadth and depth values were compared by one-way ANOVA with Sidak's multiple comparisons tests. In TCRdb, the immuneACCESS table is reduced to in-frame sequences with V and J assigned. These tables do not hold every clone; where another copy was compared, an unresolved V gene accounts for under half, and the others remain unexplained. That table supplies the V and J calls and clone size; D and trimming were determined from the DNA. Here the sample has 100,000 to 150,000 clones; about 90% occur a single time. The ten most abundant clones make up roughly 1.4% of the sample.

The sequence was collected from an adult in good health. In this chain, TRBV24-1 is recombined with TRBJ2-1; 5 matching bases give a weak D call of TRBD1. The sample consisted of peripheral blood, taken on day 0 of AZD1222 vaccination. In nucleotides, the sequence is TGTGCCACCAGTGATTTAAGGGGATCCTACAATGAGCAGTTCTTC. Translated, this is CATSDLRGSYNEQFF.